Sequencing of this T cell receptor beta chain was carried out in a study of T cell repertoires in cytomegalovirus infection. Study at large: Recently described HLA-C-restricted plus well-studied HLA-B-restricted CMV epitopes were used. General observations from the study: CMV-specific HLA-C-restricted TCR beta clonotypes dominated the ex vivo response.

Deletions cut 0 bases from V and 4 bases from J, with 12 bases between. The CDR3 contains 15 residues. CDR1 is MGHRA, CDR2 YSYEKL, per germline. Concerning this clonotype: As yet, its antigen is unknown.

Using its own MiXCR run on the reads, TCRdb lists one record per CDR3 protein. The sample lists about 920,000 distinct CDR3 sequences, roughly a third occurring once. The chain carries TRBV4-1 and TRBJ1-1; tentative D call: TRBD1 (5 bases). This TCR was sampled from a human donor in good health (CMV status not recorded). Some clones in this sample may be carry-over from other donors' samples. The source was cultured CD8+ T cells from PBMCs, collected from culture after CMV antigen stimulation. The chain's CDR3 is CASSQDRRGGTEAFF. Here the CDR3 DNA reads TGCGCCAGCAGCCAAGACCGAAGGGGCGGCACTGAAGCTTTCTTT.